This TCR beta chain comes out of a study of blood T cell repertoires in COVID-19. Turning to the study itself: Samples taken during acute and convalescent COVID-19 were collected in the United States, Italy and Spain. The analysed material was cDNA or gDNA that came from T cells, B-cell-depleted T cells, or PBMCs.

The CDR3 loop spans 15 amino acids. Germline CDR1 LGHDT, CDR2 YNNKEL (reference sequence). J gave up 6 bases and V 4 bases, and 9 bases lay outside the gene matches. Before being deemed recovered, Cohort 3 donors had two negative PCRs, clearance, or symptom resolution. In the source study's methods: Reference gene primer amplification gave nucleated cell count estimates. The repertoire was sequenced with immunoSEQ multiplex PCR; TCRdb's copy has only in-frame clones and lacks some. D and trimming were read from the DNA, whereas the V and J calls and clone size are those reported in that table. The sample yields approximately 400,000 clones, 70% to 90% seen once.

Sequencing was done on a sample of PBMCs or T cells enriched from blood (not recorded which). This receptor was obtained from a woman between 18 and 29 years old who had recovered from COVID-19. The chain joins TRBV3-1 (or the pseudogene TRBV3-2) to TRBJ2-3, with 8 nucleotides matching TRBD1. The CDR3 sequence: CASSLTDRVGDTQYF. As DNA, the CDR3 is TGTGCCAGCAGCCTCACGGACAGGGTCGGGGATACGCAGTATTTT.